One sample yielded the 8 T cell receptor beta chains listed below, sequenced in a study of cytomegalovirus exposure and HLA in healthy donors. The method was immunoSEQ multiplex PCR; TCRdb's version includes in-frame clones alone and lacks a portion of them. The sample holds about 260,000 clones; 90% are singletons and the top ten take approximately 3.1%. Sequencing was done on a sample of PBMCs. The receptors here all came from a woman aged 25 to 39 in good health and CMV-seronegative.

The chain carries TRBV4-3 and TRBJ2-5; TRBD1 is a possible D gene (6 bases). The V end was cut by 1 base, the J end by 3 bases, with 12 bases between. Germline loops: CDR1 LGHNA, CDR2 YSLEER. CDR3 size: 15 residues. In DNA, the CDR3 is TGCGCCAGCAGCCAAGGGGTAGGGACAAAAGAGACCCAGTACTTC. Amino acids: CASSQGVGTKETQYF.

The rearrangement joins TRBV2 to TRBJ2-4, with D uncertain. CDR1 and CDR2 (germline): SNHLY, FYNNEI. There are 14 residues in the CDR3. V lost 0 bases and J 1 base, leaving 4 bases between the germline ends. CDR3 loop: CASSEAWAKNIQYF. The CDR3 region has the DNA TGTGCCAGCAGTGAAGCGTGGGCCAAAAACATTCAGTACTTC.

This clone came up once. J is TRBJ2-1 and V is TRBV27; D may be TRBD1 (5 bases). The CDR3 covers 16 residues. CDR1 is MNHEY and CDR2 is SMNVEV in the germline V gene (reference sequence). Trimming removed 0 bases from V and 1 base from J, with 10 bases in between. CDR3 DNA sequence: TGTGCCAGCAGTTTATCTGGGGCCGATTCCTACAATGAGCAGTTCTTC. This codes for CASSLSGADSYNEQFF.

This chain links TRBV11-3 with TRBJ2-7; TRBD1 might be the D (5 bases). The V and J ends lost 3 bases and 5 bases respectively, with 17 bases between them. This CDR3 has 15 residues. CDR1 SGHNT and CDR2 YENEEA come from the germline V gene. CDR3 bases: TGTGCCAGCAGCTTGGGATCCACAGGCACGGACGAGCAGTACTTC. Translating gives CASSLGSTGTDEQYF.

Here the CDR3 DNA reads TGTGCCAGCAGTGGGACAGTAGCCCAAGAGACCCAGTACTTC. Residues: CASSGTVAQETQYF. The genes are TRBV2 and TRBJ2-5; a possible D gene is TRBD1 (6 bases). Between the trimmed V and J ends, which lost 4 bases and 1 base, there was a span of 10 bases. The germline gives CDR1 SNHLY, CDR2 FYNNEI. CDR3 length: 14 amino acids.

The rearrangement links TRBV7-2 to TRBJ1-1; D uncertain. The germline V gene has CDR1 SGHTA and CDR2 FQGNSA. The V gene lost 5 bases and the J gene lost 2 bases, with 9 bases spanning the gap. The CDR3 extends over 13 amino acids. The CDR3 spells CASSPGYNTEAFF. The CDR3 DNA follows: TGTGCCAGCAGCCCCGGGTATAACACTGAAGCTTTCTTT.

The chain recombines TRBV28 with TRBJ2-7; 7 nucleotides match TRBD1. V was clipped by 8 bases and J by 3 bases; unmatched bases: 13. CDR3 size: 15 residues. Per the germline V gene, CDR1 is MDHEN and CDR2 is SYDVKM. The CDR3: CASREGAGLGYEQYF. DNA of the CDR3: TGTGCCAGCCGAGAGGGGGCAGGGCTAGGCTACGAGCAGTACTTC. Drawing the rest from reference TRBV28 and TRBJ2-7, the complete variable domain is DVKVTQSSRYLVKRTGEKVFLECVQDMDHENMFWYRQDPGLGLRLIYFSYDVKMKEKGDIPEGYSVSREKKERFSLILESASTNQTSMYLCASREGAGLGYEQYFGPGTRLTVT.

The genes are TRBV7-8 and TRBJ2-3; D may be TRBD1 (6 bases). The germline V gene encodes CDR1 SGHVS and CDR2 FQNEAQ. Trimming pared 3 bases from V and 1 base from J, leaving 17 bases between. The CDR3 is made up of 17 amino acids. The CDR3 region is CASSFFGTRHRTDTQYF. The CDR3 nucleotides read TGTGCCAGCAGCTTCTTCGGGACAAGGCACCGCACAGATACGCAGTATTTT.